This T cell receptor (beta chain) derives from a study of cytomegalovirus exposure and HLA in healthy donors. About the study: Of roughly 400 genotyped donors, roughly 81% grouped in the Caucasian-associated ancestry cluster. Study-level findings and limits: As confirmed in vitro, three CMV-associated chains were specific for CMV antigens.

This CDR3 contains 16 residues. Germline CDR1 is KGHSH and CDR2 is LQKENI. Trimming removed 2 bases from V and 2 bases from J; junction bases left unmatched: 4. PCR employed 60 Vbeta and 13 Jbeta primers. The assay was immunoSEQ multiplex PCR, and TCRdb's table has in-frame clones only and misses some. The top ten hold around 6.1% of the sample, which has about 150,000 clones, almost 85% seen once. With respect to this clone: Its antigen is as yet unknown.

Nominally healthy donors provided the samples, though records likely missed some immune exposures. The clonotype originates from a man aged 25 to 40 in good health and CMV-seropositive. The sequencing sample was made of PBMCs. The chain carries TRBV18 and TRBJ2-2; 8 positions agree with TRBD1. The CDR3 is CASSPRGQGNTGELFF. CDR3 DNA: TGTGCCAGCTCACCAAGAGGACAGGGCAACACCGGGGAGCTGTTTTTT.